This T cell receptor (beta chain) stems from a study of T cells expressing NK-cell markers. For the study at large: It was sorted CD3+CD56+NKG2C+, CD3+CD56+NKG2C- and CD3+CD56-NKG2C+ T cells that supplied the TCR beta repertoires. Sequenced donors, eight in total, included seven who were HCMV-seropositive and one who was seronegative.

The CDR3 sequence is 16 residues long. Germline CDR1 SGHRS, CDR2 YFSETQ. General study points: More than 5 donors had dominant NKG2C+ clonotypes that comprised roughly 1.0-8% of their CD8+ T cells.

Note on this clonotype: Its antigen is undetermined.

From the 5' RACE reads, TCRdb lists one entry per CDR3 protein and no DNA. Across about 260,000 distinct CDR3 sequences, the top ten clones capture approximately 0.42% of the sample. This chain links TRBV5-1 with TRBJ1-2; TCRdb calls TRBD1, which cannot be checked without DNA. Sequencing was done on a sample of blood T cells: a sorted CD56 or NKG2C T cell subset, CD4+ or CD8+ T cells, or bulk PBMC T cells (not recorded which). The TCR sequence derives from a man younger than 30 in good health. CDR3 sequence: CASSPAGGQSNYGYTF.